This TCR beta chain is drawn from a study of shared clonotypes between healthy human individuals. In this sample, this clone turned up a few times. A CD45RA-negative memory subset and a CD45RA+ naive subset were separated from the CD4+ cells. When replicate PCRs were run on sorted subsets, they used 150 to 250 ng DNA, some 33,000 T cell genomes. Assay used: immunoSEQ multiplex PCR; TCRdb lists only in-frame clones, some missing. The sample includes about 1 million clones, about 75% seen only once; the top ten take over 1.3%. The CDR3 is made up of 13 amino acids. Germline assignment: CDR1 SGDLS and CDR2 YYNGEE. The ends were cut back, 3 bases at V and 8 bases at J, with 11 bases in the middle.

The source of this sequence is a man aged 18 to 30 in good health. Sequenced: memory CD4+ T cells sorted from blood. Noted subset: CD45RA-negative fraction. V usage is TRBV9 and J usage is TRBJ1-4, with D perhaps TRBD1 (6 bases). The CDR3: CASSGHTGEKLFF. CDR3 bases: TGTGCCAGCAGCGGACACACAGGGGAAAAACTGTTTTTT.